This TCR beta chain was found in a study of T cell repertoires in cytomegalovirus infection (dated by TCRdb to between 2018 and 2021). Turning to the overall study: Recently identified HLA-C-restricted CMV epitopes, whose presentation resists viral immunomodulation, were targeted by peptide stimulations together with well-studied HLA-B-restricted epitopes. Donor HLA type was relevant to the analysis, because carriage of CMV infection together with the matching HLA type was indicated by public TCR beta signatures.

CDR1 and CDR2, looked up from the germline V gene, are MGHRA and YSYEKL. Between the V and J ends, shortened by 0 bases and 4 bases respectively, the junction contains 14 bases. Reading from cysteine to phenylalanine, the CDR3 counts 16 amino acids. The kept DNA is CDR3 alone, 48 bases in frame from the first base. The treatment or condition label of this sample denotes: in vitro stimulation with specific CMV peptide epitopes to enrich CMV-specific T cells. Results the study describes overall, beyond this receptor: In both this cohort and an independent approximately 350-donor cohort, the cumulative frequency of public TCR beta family members distinguished carriers of CMV infection plus the relevant HLA type. The ex vivo response was dominated by HLA-C-restricted CMV-specific TCR beta clonotypes, which also provided the single most frequent clonotype in two of eight donors.

Comment on this clonotype: It has no known antigen specificity. The sample holds no much larger clone one base away, and base qualities are not on file.

These reads were obtained on an Illumina HiSeq 1500. TCRdb applied fastp at Q25 and MiXCR to the public reads, then kept only in-frame beta chains. CDR3 protein duplicates are merged, each entry listing the most common genes and DNA. This sample lists around 800,000 distinct CDR3 sequences; approximately 29% were detected once. Under 15% of the sample comes from the top ten. This TCR came from a human donor in good health (CMV status not recorded). Some clones in this sample may be carry-over from other donors' samples. The sample here was cultured CD8+ T cells from PBMCs, taken from culture after CMV antigen stimulation. This chain is built from TRBV4-1 and TRBJ2-3; D gene: possibly TRBD1, on 5 matching bases. This receptor carries the CDR3 CASSQDLGALADTQYF. The base sequence is TGCGCCAGCAGCCAAGATCTAGGGGCGCTTGCAGATACGCAGTATTTT.